Listed below are T cell receptor beta chains from one sample, sequenced in a study of regulatory T cells in long-lasting Graves disease. TCRdb re-called the multiplex PCR reads with MiXCR, one entry per CDR3 protein. The sample includes about 430,000 distinct CDR3 sequences, around 20% of them seen just once. The specimen comprised peripheral blood mononuclear cells (PBMCs), sampled when the disease was refractory, from a patient treated with antithyroid drugs. The receptors here all came from a female donor with Graves disease. The CDR3 runs from the conserved cysteine through the conserved F or W. The order of the fields is J gene, V gene, clone size, D gene, CDR3 protein, CDR3 DNA. D genes are given only for firm matches. Only some rows state a clone size, as once, few, many or a class for expanded clones.

TRBJ1-4 | TRBV3-1 | many | TRBD1 | CASSDQDRATEKLFF | TGTGCCAGCAGCGACCAGGACAGGGCGACGGAAAAACTGTTTTTT
TRBJ1-3 | TRBV5-1 | - | - | CASSPGAPGVNTIYF | TGCGCCAGCAGCCCGGGGGCCCCAGGAGTAAACACCATATATTTT
TRBJ2-7 | TRBV5-1 | - | TRBD1 | CASSRSDRGPYEQYF | TGCGCCAGCAGCAGGTCCGACAGGGGGCCTTACGAGCAGTACTTC
TRBJ2-2 | TRBV3-1 | many | - | CASSQGSNTGELFF | TGTGCCAGCAGCCAAGGCAGTAACACCGGGGAGCTGTTTTTT
TRBJ2-5 | TRBV5-1 | - | TRBD1 | CASSTGGEVTQYF | TGCGCCAGCAGCACAGGGGGCGAGGTGACCCAGTACTTC
TRBJ1-2 | TRBV11-2 | many | - | CASSHIGYGYTF | TGTGCCAGCAGCCATATAGGGTATGGCTACACCTTC
TRBJ2-2 | TRBV9 | - | - | CASSVAAGQNTNTGELFF | TGTGCCAGCAGCGTAGCGGCGGGACAGAACACGAACACCGGGGAGCTGTTTTTT
TRBJ2-1 | TRBV2 | once | TRBD2 | CASSPGTSGRYNEQFF | TGTGCCAGCAGCCCCGGGACTAGCGGGAGGTACAATGAGCAGTTCTTC
TRBJ1-2 | TRBV7-2 | many | - | CASSPETITNYGYTF | TGTGCCAGCAGCCCAGAGACGATTACTAACTATGGCTACACCTTC
TRBJ1-5 | TRBV15 | - | - | CATSREVNQPQHF | TGTGCCACCAGCAGAGAAGTAAATCAGCCCCAGCATTTT
TRBJ2-7 | TRBV5-1 | few | TRBD2 | CASSLASGLARPYEQYF | TGCGCCAGCAGCTTGGCCTCAGGACTAGCGAGGCCCTACGAGCAGTACTTC
TRBJ2-5 | TRBV27 | many | TRBD2 | CASRPIGTSGRGAQYF | TGTGCCAGCAGGCCTATCGGGACTAGCGGGAGAGGAGCCCAGTACTTC
TRBJ1-2 | TRBV14 | many | - | CASSPLVKGGYTF | TGTGCCAGCAGCCCTCTTGTCAAAGGCGGCTACACCTTC
TRBJ2-1 | TRBV7-8 | few | - | CASSLVGPYNEQFF | TGTGCCAGCAGCTTAGTGGGGCCATACAATGAGCAGTTCTTC
TRBJ1-1 | TRBV28 | many | TRBD1 | CASRTGTDEAFF | TGTGCCAGCAGGACAGGGACGGACGAAGCTTTCTTT
TRBJ2-7 | TRBV27 | many | - | CASSSLRGTGSYEQYF | TGTGCCAGCAGTTCCCTGAGGGGGACTGGCTCCTACGAGCAGTACTTC
TRBJ2-5 | TRBV5-6 | few | - | CASSLDFETQYF | TGTGCCAGCAGCTTGGATTTCGAGACCCAGTACTTC
TRBJ2-5 | TRBV3-1 | many | TRBD2 | CASSQWTSGNQETQYF | TGTGCCAGCAGCCAATGGACTAGCGGGAACCAAGAGACCCAGTACTTC
TRBJ2-5 | TRBV19 | - | TRBD1 | CASSRGDRDRAQETQYF | TGTGCCAGTAGTAGGGGGGACCGGGACAGGGCACAAGAGACCCAGTACTTC
TRBJ2-7 | TRBV28 | many | TRBD1 | CASSATGQGKGEQYF | TGTGCCAGCAGCGCAACCGGACAGGGGAAAGGTGAGCAGTACTTC
TRBJ2-1 | TRBV15 | few | - | CATSSGLPDYNEQFF | TGTGCCACCAGCAGTGGGCTCCCGGACTACAATGAGCAGTTCTTC
TRBJ2-7 | TRBV6-1 | - | - | CASSDYGDTSYEQYF | TGTGCCAGCAGTGATTACGGGGACACCTCCTACGAGCAGTACTTC
TRBJ2-5 | TRBV7-9 | many | - | CASSLERGETQYF | TGTGCCAGCAGCTTAGAAAGGGGGGAGACCCAGTACTTC
TRBJ2-5 | TRBV6-2/TRBV6-3 | many | - | CASRPGWGEETQYF | TGTGCCAGCAGGCCCGGGTGGGGTGAAGAGACCCAGTACTTC
TRBJ1-5 | TRBV15 | few | TRBD1 | CATSRDPTGDQPQHF | TGTGCCACCAGCAGAGATCCAACAGGGGATCAGCCCCAGCATTTT
TRBJ2-7 | TRBV7-2 | many | - | CASSLGQWYEQYF | TGTGCCAGCAGCCTTGGACAGTGGTACGAGCAGTACTTC
TRBJ1-2 | TRBV28 | many | - | CASAREAYGYTF | TGTGCCAGCGCTCGGGAGGCCTATGGCTACACCTTC
TRBJ2-5 | TRBV28 | many | - | CASSLVQGGWKTQYF | TGTGCCAGCAGTTTGGTTCAGGGGGGGTGGAAGACCCAGTACTTC
TRBJ2-7 | TRBV9 | - | - | CASSVADGTYEQYF | TGTGCCAGCAGCGTAGCGGACGGGACCTACGAGCAGTACTTC
TRBJ2-6 | TRBV28 | many | - | CASSSQSIQGMGTGANVLTF | TGTGCCAGCAGTTCACAATCAATTCAGGGGATGGGCACTGGGGCCAACGTCCTGACTTTC
TRBJ1-1 | TRBV30 | many | - | CAWNQMNTEAFF | TGTGCCTGGAACCAGATGAACACTGAAGCTTTCTTT
TRBJ2-7 | TRBV3-1 | - | - | CASSQVKGYLSYEQYF | TGTGCCAGCAGCCAAGTAAAAGGGTACCTTTCCTACGAGCAGTACTTC
TRBJ1-2 | TRBV6-1 | many | - | CASSADSGYGYTF | TGTGCCAGCAGCGCTGACAGTGGCTATGGCTACACCTTC
TRBJ2-1 | TRBV27 | many | - | CASFPRDSNEQFF | TGTGCCAGCTTTCCCAGGGACTCCAATGAGCAGTTCTTC
TRBJ1-6 | TRBV20-1 | few | - | CSASSGNYNSPPHF | TGCAGTGCTAGCTCAGGGAACTATAATTCACCCCCCCACTTT